The rows below give T cell receptor beta chains drawn from one sample of a study of T-cell reconstitution after alpha-beta-depleted transplantation in children. TCRdb reprocessed the PCR reads with MiXCR, giving one entry per CDR3 protein. The data show some 300,000 distinct CDR3 sequences, over 7% seen once. Sequenced here: peripheral blood, sampled 360 days after TCRalphabeta/CD19-depleted stem cell transplant. All receptors derive from a female patient aged 2-9 years who had a stem cell transplant for Fanconi anemia, so the T cells may come from the graft donor. Both conserved end residues are part of each CDR3. D genes are given only for firm matches. Clone size is shown for a subset of rows, as once, few, many or a class of expanded clone.

J,size,V,D,CDR3,DNA
TRBJ1-4,many,TRBV6-1,-,CASSRTATNEKLFF,TGTGCCAGCAGCCGGACAGCAACTAATGAAAAACTGTTTTTT
TRBJ1-2,few,TRBV6-5,-,CASSYRVKGPYGYTF,TGTGCCAGCAGTTACAGGGTTAAAGGGCCCTATGGCTACACCTTC
TRBJ1-4,many,TRBV28,-,CASSAPNEKLFF,TGTGCCAGCAGTGCCCCTAATGAAAAACTGTTTTTT
TRBJ1-1,few,TRBV29-1,-,CSAVEGLVRVNTEAFF,TGCAGCGCTGTCGAGGGTCTGGTAAGGGTGAACACTGAAGCTTTCTTT
TRBJ2-7,few,TRBV7-8,-,CASSLVEGGSYEQYF,TGTGCCAGCAGCTTAGTGGAAGGGGGGTCCTACGAGCAGTACTTC
TRBJ2-1,few,TRBV6-2/TRBV6-3,-,CASSSHRRGRYNEQFF,TGTGCCAGCAGTTCCCACCGGCGGGGCCGATACAATGAGCAGTTCTTC
TRBJ1-2,-,TRBV4-3,-,CASSQDAGSYGYTF,TGCGCCAGCAGCCAAGATGCCGGCTCCTATGGCTACACCTTC
TRBJ1-1,few,TRBV5-5,-,CASSFRDYNTEAFF,TGTGCCAGCAGCTTCCGGGACTATAACACTGAAGCTTTCTTT
TRBJ1-1,many,TRBV6-5,-,CASSRREMNTEAFF,TGTGCCAGCAGCCGCAGGGAAATGAACACTGAAGCTTTCTTT
TRBJ1-3,few,TRBV10-3,-,CAIGPGGIGGNTIYF,TGTGCCATTGGACCCGGGGGAATCGGTGGAAACACCATATATTTT
TRBJ2-3,many,TRBV7-9,TRBD2,CASSGGPSGRPTDTQYF,TGTGCCAGCAGTGGAGGTCCTTCCGGGAGGCCCACAGATACGCAGTATTTT
TRBJ1-4,-,TRBV5-1,TRBD1,CASSPQGMVLSTNEKLFF,TGCGCCAGCAGCCCACAGGGGATGGTGTTGTCGACTAATGAAAAACTGTTTTTT
TRBJ1-1,-,TRBV20-1,-,CSARGMNTEAFF,TGCAGTGCTAGGGGGATGAACACTGAAGCTTTCTTT
TRBJ2-1,few,TRBV9,TRBD2,CASSVATETSGGSKDNEQFF,TGTGCCAGCAGCGTAGCTACGGAGACTAGCGGGGGCTCGAAAGACAATGAGCAGTTCTTC
TRBJ1-2,many,TRBV15,-,CATSTGENYGYTF,TGTGCCACCAGCACGGGGGAGAACTATGGCTACACCTTC
TRBJ2-1,-,TRBV9,-,CASGSQFDEQFF,TGTGCCAGCGGGAGCCAGTTTGATGAGCAGTTCTTC
TRBJ1-2,few,TRBV7-6,-,CASSFTRVGGYTF,TGTGCCAGCAGCTTTACCAGGGTTGGGGGCTACACCTTC
TRBJ1-3,-,TRBV7-9,-,CASSFPAFRGGNTIYF,TGTGCCAGCAGCTTCCCGGCCTTCCGCGGCGGAAACACCATATATTTT
TRBJ2-7,many,TRBV10-3,-,CAISYRESGEQYF,TGTGCCATCAGCTACAGGGAGTCGGGCGAGCAGTACTTC
TRBJ2-3,few,TRBV30,-,CAWTQATGFPDTQYF,TGTGCCTGGACCCAGGCTACAGGGTTTCCAGATACGCAGTATTTT
TRBJ2-7,many,TRBV5-1,TRBD2,CASSYGTSGHLEQYF,TGCGCCAGCAGCTACGGGACTAGCGGACACCTGGAGCAGTACTTC
TRBJ1-6,many,TRBV5-1,TRBD1,CASSLDRVNSPLHF,TGCGCCAGCAGCCTCGACAGGGTGAATTCACCCCTCCACTTT
TRBJ2-3,many,TRBV20-1,TRBD1,CSARRQGSTDTQYF,TGCAGTGCCCGACGACAGGGGAGCACAGATACGCAGTATTTT
TRBJ1-4,-,TRBV2,TRBD1,CASADRGRNEKLFF,TGTGCCAGCGCGGACAGGGGACGGAATGAAAAACTGTTTTTT
TRBJ2-7,many,TRBV4-2,-,CASSGGWVGEQYF,TGTGCCAGCAGCGGAGGGTGGGTTGGCGAGCAGTACTTC
TRBJ1-2,many,TRBV12-3/TRBV12-4,TRBD1,CASNPGQGKGHGYTF,TGTGCCAGCAATCCTGGACAGGGGAAAGGACATGGCTACACCTTC
TRBJ2-5,few,TRBV24-1,-,CATSDLKGPDETQYF,TGTGCCACCAGTGATTTGAAGGGCCCGGATGAGACCCAGTACTTC
TRBJ2-1,few,TRBV4-2,TRBD2,CASSQAGTSGRFYNEQFF,TGTGCCAGCAGCCAAGCAGGGACTAGCGGGAGGTTTTACAATGAGCAGTTCTTC
TRBJ1-6,many,TRBV25-1,-,CASSEWQGRNSPLHF,TGTGCCAGCAGTGAATGGCAGGGACGGAATTCACCCCTCCACTTT
TRBJ1-1,many,TRBV5-6,-,CASSLAIERPEAFF,TGTGCCAGCAGCTTGGCCATAGAACGACCAGAAGCTTTCTTT
TRBJ2-1,many,TRBV9,TRBD2,CASSVGTSGNNEQFF,TGTGCCAGCAGCGTGGGCACTAGCGGGAACAATGAGCAGTTCTTC
TRBJ2-7,few,TRBV27,-,CASKEIDRRYEQYF,TGTGCCAGCAAAGAAATTGACAGGCGATACGAGCAGTACTTC
TRBJ1-1,few,TRBV4-2,-,CASSQDLGGAEAFF,TGTGCCAGCAGCCAAGATCTAGGGGGGGCTGAAGCTTTCTTT
TRBJ1-1,-,TRBV11-2,-,CASSLWGQGSLRYTEAFF,TGTGCCAGCAGCTTATGGGGCCAGGGGAGCTTGAGGTACACTGAAGCTTTCTTT
TRBJ1-6,many,TRBV12-3/TRBV12-4,-,CASSLGQNSPLHF,TGTGCCAGCAGCCTAGGACAGAATTCACCCCTCCACTTT
TRBJ2-7,-,TRBV6-2/TRBV6-3,TRBD2,CASSYGGGPVYEQYF,TGTGCCAGCAGTTACGGCGGGGGGCCAGTCTACGAGCAGTACTTC
TRBJ2-1,many,TRBV5-1,TRBD2,CASALAGAYNEQFF,TGCGCCAGCGCCTTAGCGGGAGCCTACAATGAGCAGTTCTTC
TRBJ1-2,many,TRBV28,-,CASSIRGRVYGYTF,TGTGCCAGCAGCATTCGGGGCAGGGTCTATGGCTACACCTTC
TRBJ1-2,many,TRBV25-1,-,CASSERLNYGYTF,TGTGCCAGCAGTGAAAGGCTTAACTATGGCTACACCTTC
TRBJ1-2,-,TRBV7-9,-,CASSLVGRQNYGYTF,TGTGCCAGCAGCTTAGTTGGACGCCAGAACTATGGCTACACCTTC
TRBJ2-3,-,TRBV30,TRBD2,CAWSFSGRKQYF,TGTGCCTGGAGTTTTAGCGGGAGGAAGCAGTATTTT
TRBJ2-3,many,TRBV6-5,-,CASSYGAGAPSTDTQYF,TGTGCCAGCAGTTACGGGGCGGGGGCCCCTAGCACAGATACGCAGTATTTT
TRBJ2-1,-,TRBV5-1,TRBD2,CASSKLAGGQDEQFF,TGCGCCAGCAGCAAGCTAGCGGGGGGGCAAGATGAGCAGTTCTTC
TRBJ2-7,-,TRBV6-1,-,CASTRTFYEQYF,TGTGCCAGCACTCGGACGTTCTACGAGCAGTACTTC
TRBJ1-2,-,TRBV6-5,-,CASSYRGRGYTF,TGTGCCAGCAGTTACCGGGGAAGGGGCTACACCTTC
TRBJ1-5,few,TRBV6-5,-,CASSPTVNQPQHF,TGTGCCAGCAGTCCGACCGTAAATCAGCCCCAGCATTTT
TRBJ2-1,-,TRBV18,TRBD1,CASSPQSTGGPVRNEQFF,TGTGCCAGCTCACCACAAAGTACAGGGGGCCCAGTACGCAATGAGCAGTTCTTC
TRBJ2-5,few,TRBV9,TRBD2,CASSATSGGGAETQYF,TGTGCCAGCAGCGCGACTAGCGGGGGCGGAGCGGAGACCCAGTACTTC